This entry lists 2 T cell receptor beta chains sequenced from one sample in a study of identical twins. MiXCR, applied by TCRdb to the 5' RACE reads, yields one record per CDR3 protein. The table records a few hundred thousand distinct CDR3 sequences, roughly an eighth of them present only once. The sample was also reused in another study, on yellow fever vaccine responses in identical twins.

The sequencing sample was made of CD4+ T cells sorted from blood. The receptors originated from a woman younger than 30 in good health.

In its sample, this clonotype was seen a few times. This rearrangement joins TRBV7-2 to TRBJ2-1; maybe TRBD2 (6 bases). Per the germline V gene, CDR1 is SGHTA and CDR2 is FQGNSA. Deletions cut 4 bases from V and 4 bases from J, with 14 bases between. The CDR3 runs to 15 residues. In nucleotides, the CDR3 is TGTGCCAGCAGCTCCTCCGGGACTCCGTACAATGAGCAGTTCTTC. It codes for CASSSSGTPYNEQFF.

The V call is TRBV30, the J call TRBJ2-5; 8 positions agree with TRBD1. Germline V lookup: CDR1 GTSNPN, CDR2 SVGIG (reference sequence). V trimming: 3 bases; J trimming: 5 bases; junction bases outside the gene matches: 11. The CDR3 has 15 residues. In nucleotides, the CDR3 is TGTGCCTGGAGAGTACAGGGGGTTCTTGCCGAGACCCAGTACTTC. This translates into CAWRVQGVLAETQYF.